This T cell receptor beta chain was recorded in a study of T cells after posttransplantation cyclophosphamide. Methotrexate plus calcineurin inhibitor accompanied controls' myeloablative marrow transplants; sampling was 1 year later. The repertoire was sequenced with immunoSEQ multiplex PCR; TCRdb's copy has only in-frame clones and lacks some. The top ten hold approximately 50% of the sample, which has a few thousand clones, around 70% seen once. General study points: Tissue-infiltrating T cells from skin or gut overlapped little with blood T cells. Donor CD8+ memory clones often dominated recipient blood repertoires at later times.

Notes on this clone: Its antigen is not identified.

Germline CDR1 MNHNS, CDR2 SASEGT. The CDR3 runs 13 residues. V lost 5 bases to trimming and J lost 8 bases; unmatched junction nucleotides: 6. The sequenced sample was PBMCs, obtained 321 days after allogeneic stem cell transplant with calcineurin inhibitor and methotrexate. This chain links TRBV6-1 with TRBJ1-5; 7 bases map to TRBD1. The clonotype was recovered from a female patient aged 50 to 65 who received an allogeneic stem cell transplant from an unrelated donor, was CMV-positive, and had acute and chronic GVHD. Some T cells here may be from the graft donor. The CDR3 region is CASSSQGEEPQHF. CDR3 bases: TGTGCCAGCAGTTCCCAGGGGGAAGAGCCCCAGCATTTT.